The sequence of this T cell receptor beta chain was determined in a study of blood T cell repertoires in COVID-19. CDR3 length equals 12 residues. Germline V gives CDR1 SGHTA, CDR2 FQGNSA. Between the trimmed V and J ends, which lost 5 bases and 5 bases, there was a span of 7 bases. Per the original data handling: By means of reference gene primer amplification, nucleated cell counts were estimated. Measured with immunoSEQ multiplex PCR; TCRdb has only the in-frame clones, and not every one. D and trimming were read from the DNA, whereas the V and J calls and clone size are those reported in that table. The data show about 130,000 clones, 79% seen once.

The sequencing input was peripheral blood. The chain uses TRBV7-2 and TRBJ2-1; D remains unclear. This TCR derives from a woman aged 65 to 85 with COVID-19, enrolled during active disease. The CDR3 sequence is CASSRRDNEQFF. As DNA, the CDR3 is TGTGCCAGCAGCCGGAGAGACAATGAGCAGTTCTTC.